This paragraph covers one T cell receptor (beta chain) sequence. This clonotype was counted between two and nine times. Its antigen is still unknown. Base qualities are not at hand, and no much larger clone is one base apart. Only healthy Caucasian donors were included. The twin cohort consisted of three pairs of female monozygotic twins, all aged 18 to 29 years. Peripheral blood mononuclear cells were the source from which RNA for the TCR libraries was isolated. Library preparation was by 5' RACE. The data were produced on an Illumina HiSeq 2000. A universal primer binding site was added through template switching, and the final cDNA carried a unique molecular identifier so that TCR cDNA molecules could be counted accurately. Specific primers in the conserved constant-segment region were used to synthesize first-strand cDNA for TCR alpha and beta chains. Each cDNA library was double barcoded, with a SMART-Mk sample barcode plus Illumina barcodes, to control for contamination. TruSeq adapter sequences, together with Illumina sample barcodes, were added in two successive PCR steps. The TCR alpha and beta cDNA libraries were sequenced on the Illumina HiSeq platform using custom primers. In the original analysis: Unique molecular identifiers were extracted from raw reads with MiGEC, and CDR3 positions were determined with MiXCR. For each individual, recombination models were inferred using an EM algorithm with the repgenHMM and IGoR tools. The analysis of shared clonotypes was done with the tcR package in R, with sharing normalized by the product of cloneset sizes. To study raw recombination free of thymic and clonal selection effects, out-of-frame nonproductive sequences were analyzed. TCRdb trimmed public reads at Q25 via fastp, called clones via MiXCR and kept in-frame beta chains. Each CDR3 protein appears once, grouped with its most common genes and DNA. These V and J calls originate from TCRdb's pipeline instead of the authors' own analysis. For this sample there are some 660,000 distinct CDR3 sequences; over 8.5% appear just once. The ten largest clones add up to roughly 0.97% of the sample.

CDR1 LGHNA and CDR2 YSLEER are derived from the germline V gene. Trimming leaves V shorter by 1 base and J shorter by 6 bases, with the junction holding 4 bases beyond the gene matches. Its CDR3 holds 15 amino acids, cysteine through phenylalanine. The only DNA kept is the CDR3, 45 bases in frame from the first base. These data belong to a study of identical twins (dated by TCRdb to between 2015 and 2016). As for the study more broadly: To test whether fetal clonotypes persist, this study deep-sequenced TCR alpha and beta repertoires from monozygotic twins, from unrelated adults of various ages, and from cord blood. Replicate twin experiments were performed at different times using different library preparation protocols to rule out contamination. The paper's findings and limits, for the study overall: In monozygotic twins, out-of-frame TCR alpha sharing was systematically underestimated by recombination models, although the models agreed with sharing between unrelated individuals. The excess sharing between twins in beta out-of-frame sequences was weaker because fewer shared sequences reduced the signal-to-noise ratio. Fewer insertions were carried by abundant cord blood beta clonotypes; a weaker similar trend was observed in young adult naive repertoires, while no such trend was observed in memory repertoires. Because the same donors could not be followed over many years, conclusions were based on cross-sectional statistical analysis. Zero-insertion analyses could be partly confounded by invariant T cells such as MAIT and iNKT, although diverse VJ usage argued against such confounding for most clonotypes. Out-of-frame TCR alpha sequences shared between twins showed an excess of low generation-probability sequences compared with coincidental sharing between unrelated individuals.

The same sample was also studied in work on yellow fever vaccine responses in identical twins. Drawing on the second study: The T cell response to vaccination in identical twins was reported by the authors to appear partly convergent and partly personalized. In the study, vaccine-responding T cell clones were precisely tracked in identical twins.

What was sequenced was PBMCs. The receptor was derived from a woman younger than 35 in good health. This receptor chain uses TRBV4-3 and TRBJ2-3, with 10 bases matching TRBD2. Read as DNA, the sequence is TGCGCCAGCAGCCAAGGAGCGGGAGGGAGGGATACGCAGTATTTT. Its translation reads: CASSQGAGGRDTQYF.